These 26 T cell receptor beta chains originate from one sample sequenced in a study of control samples from healthy donors and cancer patients. Using immunoSEQ multiplex PCR, the repertoire was profiled, and TCRdb retains in-frame clones only, with some absent. The sample carries about 79,000 clones, 80% to 95% recorded once. The sample consisted of PBMCs. The receptors were sampled from a woman aged 40 to 50 with lung cancer.

The genes are TRBV10-3 and TRBJ2-7; D not certain. CDR3 length equals 16 residues. CDR1 ENHRY and CDR2 SYGVKD come from the germline V gene. V gave up 0 bases and J gave up 4 bases, with 16 bases separating them. CDR3 in amino acids: CAISESIIGIAYEQYF. The CDR3 region has the DNA TGTGCCATCAGTGAGTCGATTATTGGGATTGCGTACGAGCAGTACTTC.

This clone occurred once. The chain uses TRBV27 and TRBJ2-2; D is undetermined. CDR1 and CDR2 from the germline V gene are MNHEY and SMNVEV (reference sequence). The germline V and J ends were trimmed by 3 bases and 0 bases, with 5 bases remaining between them. The CDR3 sequence is 14 residues long. The DNA for the CDR3 is TGTGCCAGCAGTTTCCAGACGAACACCGGGGAGCTGTTTTTT. Protein product: CASSFQTNTGELFF.

The chain recombines TRBV7-9 with TRBJ1-2; tentatively, D is TRBD1 (5 bases). The CDR3 runs 15 residues. V gave up 1 base and J gave up 2 bases, with 11 bases separating them. CDR1 and CDR2 (germline): SEHNR, FQNEAQ (reference sequence). Here the CDR3 reads CASSLEAGWNYGYTF. The DNA for the CDR3 is TGTGCCAGCAGCTTAGAGGCAGGGTGGAACTATGGCTACACCTTC.

This chain joins TRBV19 and TRBJ2-3, with TRBD2 matching over 8 bases. CDR3 size: 14 residues. CDR1 and CDR2 from the germline V gene are LNHDA and SQIVND (reference sequence). Germline trimming cut 4 bases from V and 4 bases from J; bases unmatched to any gene: 4. In DNA, the CDR3 is TGTGCCAGTAGTACGGGACTAGAGGCAGATACGCAGTATTTT. Its protein product is CASSTGLEADTQYF.

This clone came up a few times. The CDR3 reads CASSLGPTNEKLFF. DNA for the CDR3: TGTGCCAGCAGCTTAGGACCAACTAATGAAAAACTGTTTTTT. The chain is built from TRBV7-3 and TRBJ1-4; unclear D gene. The CDR3 consists of 14 residues. The V gene lost 2 bases and the J gene lost 0 bases, with 4 bases spanning the gap. Germline CDR1 and CDR2: SGHTA and FQGTGA.

V usage is TRBV18 and J usage is TRBJ2-7; D uncertain. Per the germline V gene, CDR1 is KGHSH and CDR2 is LQKENI. This CDR3 is built from 15 residues. V was pared by 4 bases and J by 4 bases, with 17 bases between. In DNA, the CDR3 is TGTGCCAGCTCACTGATTAGACCTAGGGCGTACGAGCAGTACTTC. Translation gives CASSLIRPRAYEQYF.

This clone has a single count. V usage is TRBV7-2 and J usage is TRBJ2-6; D is undetermined. Germline assignment: CDR1 SGHTA and CDR2 FQGNSA. V gave up 2 bases and J gave up 4 bases, with 9 bases separating them. This CDR3 comprises 15 residues. CDR3 amino acids: CASSLRGLGANVLTF. In nucleotides, the CDR3 is TGTGCCAGCAGCTTACGAGGTTTAGGGGCCAACGTCCTGACTTTC.

This sequence joins TRBV7-8 and TRBJ2-2, with D hard to call. Germline values: CDR1 SGHVS, CDR2 FQNEAQ. V gave up 4 bases and J gave up 4 bases, with 10 bases separating them. The CDR3 length is 14 residues. In nucleotides, the CDR3 is TGTGCCAGCAGCTCCCGATTGGGCACCGGGGAGCTGTTTTTT. Translated: CASSSRLGTGELFF.

The chain combines TRBV7-3 with TRBJ2-1; possible D gene TRBD1, 6 bases. The CDR3 is 15 residues long. The germline V gene encodes CDR1 SGHTA and CDR2 FQGTGA. Trimming left V 10 bases short and J 0 bases short, with 16 bases between. The CDR3 coding sequence is TGTGCCACCTCCCAGGGGACGAGCTCCTACAATGAGCAGTTCTTC. This gives the protein CATSQGTSSYNEQFF.

The chain has TRBV11-3 and TRBJ1-1, with D perhaps TRBD1 (6 bases). The ends were cut back, 5 bases at V and 2 bases at J, with 18 bases in the middle. The CDR3 covers 16 residues. CDR1 is SGHNT, CDR2 YENEEA, per germline. CDR3 residues: CASSGPYRENNTEAFF. CDR3 nucleotide sequence: TGTGCCAGCAGCGGACCCTACAGGGAGAATAACACTGAAGCTTTCTTT.

This chain connects TRBV10-3 to TRBJ2-3; D gene ambiguous. The V end lost 6 bases, the J end lost 2 bases, and 12 bases lay between the germline ends. Germline V lookup: CDR1 ENHRY, CDR2 SYGVKD. This CDR3 has 14 amino acids. CDR3 loop: CAISNSAATDTQYF. The CDR3 DNA follows: TGTGCCATCAGCAACAGCGCGGCCACAGATACGCAGTATTTT.

J is TRBJ2-1 and V is TRBV11-3, with 7 bases lining up with TRBD2. Germline lookup yields CDR1 SGHNT and CDR2 YENEEA. This CDR3 is built from 16 residues. Germline trimming cut 4 bases from V and 3 bases from J; bases unmatched to any gene: 9. CDR3 sequence (DNA): TGTGCCAGCAGCTATTCCCGAGCGGGACTCTACAATGAGCAGTTCTTC. Translated: CASSYSRAGLYNEQFF.

CDR3 region: CASSRWDSLRTGANVLTF. The DNA of the CDR3 is TGTGCCAGCAGTCGATGGGACAGTTTAAGAACTGGGGCCAACGTCCTGACTTTC. The chain joins TRBV6-6 to TRBJ2-6; TRBD1 matches 7 bases. J lost 2 bases, V lost 5 bases, and 12 bases had no gene match. Germline V gene sequence: CDR1 MNHNY, CDR2 SVGAGI (reference sequence). CDR3 length: 18 residues.

The rearrangement joins TRBV7-9 to TRBJ2-1, with 11 bases aligning to TRBD2. V lost 11 bases, J lost 2 bases, and 11 bases stayed unmatched. The CDR3 extends over 16 amino acids. The V gene's germline CDR1 is SEHNR and CDR2 FQNEAQ (reference sequence). Here the CDR3 reads CAVRATSGAPYNEQFF. The DNA of the CDR3 is TGTGCCGTTAGAGCGACTAGCGGGGCACCCTACAATGAGCAGTTCTTC.

The genes are TRBV30 and TRBJ1-2, with 8 positions matching TRBD1. The CDR3 extends over 12 amino acids. V was pared by 8 bases and J by 3 bases, with 5 bases of the junction left unmatched. Germline-derived CDR1 and CDR2 are GTSNPN and SVGIG (reference sequence). CDR3 nucleotides: TGTGCCGGCCACAGGGGGGACTATGGCTACACCTTC. Its translation is CAGHRGDYGYTF.

The chain recombines TRBV24-1 with TRBJ1-2, with 7 bases lining up with TRBD1. This CDR3 contains 15 residues. V lost 3 bases and J lost 4; bases outside the gene matches: 7. In germline, CDR1 is KGHDR, CDR2 SFDVKD. For the CDR3, the DNA is TGTGCCACCAGTGATCCGGGACAGCCCCTCTATGGCTACACCTTC. Translated: CATSDPGQPLYGYTF.

The chain couples TRBV5-6 to TRBJ1-1, with D perhaps matching TRBD1 (6 bases). The ends were cut back, 0 bases at V and 10 bases at J, with 19 bases in the middle. CDR3 size: 15 residues. The germline V gene has CDR1 SGHDT and CDR2 YYEEEE. The CDR3 protein is CASSLAPTGILRAFF. In nucleotides, the CDR3 is TGTGCCAGCAGCTTGGCACCAACAGGGATCCTAAGAGCTTTCTTT.

V and J are TRBV2 and TRBJ1-4, with 7 nucleotides matching TRBD1. The V and J ends lost 6 bases and 7 bases, in that order; junction bases with no gene match: 8. CDR1 is SNHLY and CDR2 is FYNNEI in the germline V gene. There are 14 residues in the CDR3. CDR3 sequence: CASRGTAYLEKLFF. In DNA, the CDR3 is TGTGCCAGCAGGGGGACAGCTTACCTTGAAAAACTGTTTTTT.

The rearrangement links TRBV5-1 to TRBJ2-1, with D uncertain. The CDR3 loop spans 15 amino acids. Germline CDR1 reads SGHRS; CDR2 reads YFSETQ. The ends were cut back, 1 base at V and 4 bases at J, with 12 bases in the middle. The CDR3 nucleotides are TGCGCCAGCAGCTTGACCGTAGAGCCGTACAATGAGCAGTTCTTC. Translated: CASSLTVEPYNEQFF.

The gene calls are TRBV18 and TRBJ1-2; D uncertain. V gave up 5 bases and J gave up 5 bases, with 15 bases separating them. The length of the CDR3 is 14 residues. Germline V CDR1 and CDR2: KGHSH, LQKENI. CDR3 bases: TGTGCCAGCTCAGGCCTACCCGAGGATTATGGCTACACCTTC. Its protein product is CASSGLPEDYGYTF.

This chain joins TRBV24-1 and TRBJ2-7; TRBD1 matches 7 bases. This CDR3 is built from 17 residues. V gave up 0 bases and J gave up 2 bases; unmatched junction bases: 9. Germline lookup yields CDR1 KGHDR and CDR2 SFDVKD. CDR3 in DNA: TGTGCCACCAGTGATTTGCGCCGTTGGGACAGACCCTACGAGCAGTACTTC. Its protein is CATSDLRRWDRPYEQYF.

The rearrangement joins TRBV25-1 to TRBJ2-2; D unclear. The CDR3 has 15 residues. Germline lookup yields CDR1 MGHDK and CDR2 SYGVNS. V was clipped by 1 base and J by 1 base, with 7 bases between them. The CDR3 here is CASSESLRNTGELFF. The CDR3 nucleotides are TGTGCCAGCAGTGAATCCCTCAGGAACACCGGGGAGCTGTTTTTT. Full variable domain (outside the CDR3, taken from reference TRBV25-1 and TRBJ2-2): EADIYQTPRYLVIGTGKKITLECSQTMGHDKMYWYQQDPGMELHLIHYSYGVNSTEKGDLSSESTVSRIRTEHFPLTLESARPSHTSQYLCASSESLRNTGELFFGEGSRLTVL.

This sequence joins TRBV6-5 and TRBJ1-4; D is perhaps TRBD1 (5 bases). V lost 6 bases, J lost 8 bases, and 16 bases lay in between. Germline CDR1 reads MNHEY; CDR2 reads SVGAGI. The CDR3 length is 14 residues. CDR3 sequence reads: CASSVIGGYEKLFF. CDR3 nucleotides: TGTGCCAGCAGCGTGATTGGGGGTTACGAAAAACTGTTTTTT.

This clone was seen just once. The rearrangement links TRBV18 to TRBJ2-5; possibly TRBD1 or TRBD2 for D (6 bases each). Trimming took 6 bases from V and 1 from J, leaving 15 bases between them. Germline V gene sequence: CDR1 KGHSH, CDR2 LQKENI. The CDR3 runs 15 residues. DNA of the CDR3: TGTGCCAGCTCCCCCGTCGGGGGCCTCCAAGAGACCCAGTACTTC. Residues: CASSPVGGLQETQYF.

The chain combines TRBV7-2 with TRBJ2-2; the match to TRBD2 covers 11 bases. CDR1 and CDR2 from the germline V gene are SGHTA and FQGNSA. The CDR3 is made up of 16 amino acids. V gave up 5 bases and J gave up 4 bases; unmatched junction bases: 6. The DNA of the CDR3 is TGTGCCAGCAGCATTCTAGCGGGGGGACTCACCGGGGAGCTGTTTTTT. The encoded protein is CASSILAGGLTGELFF. Based on the CDR3 plus reference TRBV7-2 and TRBJ2-2, the full variable domain is GAGVSQSPSNKVTEKGKDVELRCDPISGHTALYWYRQSLGQGLEFLIYFQGNSAPDKSGLPSDRFSAERTGGSVSTLTIQRTQQEDSAVYLCASSILAGGLTGELFFGEGSRLTVL.

The chain employs TRBV11-2 and TRBJ1-2, with D possibly TRBD1 on 6 matching bases. The germline V gene encodes CDR1 SGHAT and CDR2 FQNNGV. The V and J ends lost 2 bases and 6 bases respectively, with 13 bases between them. The CDR3 runs to 14 residues. The CDR3 protein is CASSLRGVGDGYTF. In DNA, the CDR3 is TGTGCCAGCAGCTTAAGGGGGGTAGGAGATGGCTACACCTTC.